This T cell receptor (beta chain) was sequenced for a study of CD8 T cells in ankylosing spondylitis. Study conclusions and caveats: From matched ankylosing spondylitis synovial fluid, disease-linked clones were reportedly recovered at significantly enriched levels. Ankylosing spondylitis blood appeared to be characterized by a TCR beta motif of under 10 highly homologous variants.

Via MiXCR, TCRdb re-called the 5' RACE reads, giving one row per CDR3 protein. The repertoire holds 400,000 to 450,000 distinct CDR3 sequences, with approximately 17% as singletons. Notes on this clonotype: Its antigen is still unknown.

The material sequenced was blood, either unsorted or a sorted T cell fraction (not recorded which). The TCR originated in a male donor with ankylosing spondylitis.

CDR3 in amino acids: CASRGLVGDTQYF. In DNA form, the CDR3 reads TGTGCCAGCAGGGGACTAGTAGGAGATACGCAGTATTTT. V usage is TRBV6-1 and J usage is TRBJ2-3, with TRBD2 matching 8 bases. The junction had 4 bases not matched to a gene; V was cut back by 6 bases and J by 5 bases. Germline CDR1 MNHNS, CDR2 SASEGT. The CDR3 is 13 residues long.